This TCR beta chain was profiled in a study of blood T cell repertoires in COVID-19. Study-wide background: Two negative PCRs, clearance, or symptom resolution characterized the recovered Cohort 3 donors.

Germline CDR1 is SGDLS and CDR2 is YYNGEE. The CDR3 extends over 17 amino acids. The V end was cut by 4 bases, the J end by 0 bases, with 17 bases between. Produced via immunoSEQ multiplex PCR; TCRdb's table is partial and in-frame only. The sample has about 280,000 clones, 85% to 90% seen once. The TCR comes from an older woman in a cohort exposed to, infected with or recovered from COVID-19 (not recorded which). The sample comprised PBMCs or T cells enriched from blood (not recorded which). The V call is TRBV9, the J call TRBJ2-1; D might be TRBD2 (6 bases). The CDR3 region has the DNA TGTGCCAGCAGCCCTCGGGACTCATCAAGCTCCTACAATGAGCAGTTCTTC. Its protein product is CASSPRDSSSSYNEQFF. The complete variable domain, with remaining parts taken from reference TRBV9 and TRBJ2-1, reads DSGVTQTPKHLITATGQRVTLRCSPRSGDLSVYWYQQSLDQGLQFLIQYYNGEERAKGNILERFSAQQFPDLHSELNLSSLELGDSALYFCASSPRDSSSSYNEQFFGPGTRLTVL.